This TCR beta chain is from a study of beta chain features in type 1 diabetes. CD4+ cells of the naive, central memory, regulatory and stem cell-like memory types were sorted via CD45RO/CCR7/CD25/CD127/CD95/CD27. As regards this clone: Its antigen is still unknown.

Trimming cost V 6 bases and J 4 bases, with 9 bases left between them. The CDR3 spans 12 residues. Germline CDR1 and CDR2: LNHDA and SQIVND (reference sequence). Every bit of the isolated RNA underwent reverse transcription, so sequencing read expressed TCRB transcripts. The repertoire was sequenced with immunoSEQ multiplex PCR; TCRdb's copy has only in-frame clones and lacks some. The data show roughly 230,000 clones, with 7.5% to 10% seen just once and just under 0.035% held by the top ten. Overall study findings and caveats: A moderate, significant TCRB CDR3 shortening appeared in type 1 diabetes across four CD4+ subsets. Insertions were fewer and deletions more numerous at VDJ junctions in type 1 diabetes patients.

The sequenced material came from naive CD4+ T cells from blood. This TCR derives from a woman between 18 and 29 years old in good health. The V and J genes are TRBV19 and TRBJ1-2, with a possible D match to TRBD1 (5 bases). DNA of the CDR3: TGTGCCAGTAGCCGACAGACCTATGGCTACACCTTC. Amino acids: CASSRQTYGYTF.